This T cell receptor (beta chain) was retrieved from a study of blood T cell repertoires in COVID-19. Overall study: Acute-phase and convalescent COVID-19 samples originated in the United States, Italy and Spain. PBMCs, B-cell-depleted T cells, or T cells provided the cDNA or gDNA that made up the material.

The CDR3 has 13 amino acids. V shed 5 bases and J shed 4 bases, with 9 bases lying between them. Authors' analysis steps: The assay estimated nucleated cells by amplifying reference gene primers. Clones were sequenced by immunoSEQ multiplex PCR, and TCRdb holds only the in-frame ones, with some missing. Clone size and V and J calls were adopted from that table, with D and trimming inferred from the DNA. The table includes 70,000 to 90,000 clones, 70% to 90% detected once. The material sequenced was peripheral blood. The TCR was taken from a man aged 55 to 69 with acute or convalescent COVID-19. This rearrangement joins TRBV12-3 or TRBV12-4 to TRBJ1-5, with D perhaps matching TRBD1 (6 bases). The CDR3 DNA is TGTGCCAGCAGTCAGGGGATGAATCAGCCCCAGCATTTT. This codes for CASSQGMNQPQHF.